This record concerns one T cell receptor (beta chain) sequence. This entry is derived from a study of blood T cell repertoires in COVID-19. The protocol was immunoSEQ multiplex PCR, while the TCRdb copy is restricted to in-frame clones and leaves out a portion. The table has about 180,000 clones, 80% seen once. This CDR3 spans 17 amino acids. V dropped 2 bases and J dropped 5 bases, with 16 bases sitting between them. This rearrangement joins TRBV23-1 to TRBJ1-6, with D possibly being TRBD1 (6 bases). TRBV23-1 is flagged as an ORF with uncertain function. This receptor was identified in a man in his sixties who had been exposed to COVID-19. The sample taken for sequencing was PBMCs or T cells enriched from blood (not recorded which). The CDR3 loop is CASSQEDSLTHNSPLHF. CDR3 DNA sequence: TGCGCCAGCAGTCAAGAGGACAGCCTAACCCATAATTCACCCCTCCACTTT.